This TCR beta chain was captured by sequencing in a study of liver allograft versus peripheral blood T cells. Study background: Repertoires from peripheral blood of liver transplant recipients were compared with those inside their transplanted livers. General study findings and limits: Liver allografts reportedly held T cell receptor repertoires unlike those in peripheral blood.

There are 13 residues in the CDR3. V shed 4 bases and J shed 6 bases, with 13 bases lying between them. From germline, CDR1 is DFQATT and CDR2 SNEGSKA (reference sequence). On this clonotype itself: What it recognizes is unknown.

TCRdb re-called the reads through MiXCR, storing one row per CDR3 protein. The sample has around 12,000 distinct CDR3 sequences; around 30% are singletons. The receptor was derived from a human patient who had a liver transplant. The graft donor may have contributed some T cells. The V gene is TRBV20-1, the J gene TRBJ1-5; a weak D match, TRBD1 (6 bases). The CDR3 spells CSAMGHKGQPQHF. Here the CDR3 DNA reads TGCAGTGCTATGGGACATAAAGGTCAGCCCCAGCATTTT.